The source of this TCR beta chain is a study of blood T cell repertoires in COVID-19. Profiling relied on immunoSEQ multiplex PCR, and the TCRdb table lists in-frame clones only, not all of them. The table records a few hundred thousand clones, 70% to 90% of them present only once. CDR3 length equals 15 residues. The V and J ends lost 6 bases and 2 bases, in that order; junction bases with no gene match: 8. Germline CDR1 KGHSH, CDR2 LQKENI. Sequenced material: peripheral blood. This TCR was recovered from a woman aged 18-29 years who had recovered from COVID-19. This chain connects TRBV18 to TRBJ2-5; 8 bases map to TRBD1. The CDR3 spells CASSRGQGRQETQYF. Written as DNA, the CDR3 is TGTGCCAGCTCCCGTGGACAGGGAAGACAAGAGACCCAGTACTTC. Filled out from reference TRBV18 and TRBJ2-5, the complete variable domain reads NAGVMQNPRHLVRRRGQEARLRCSPMKGHSHVYWYRQLPEEGLKFMVYLQKENIIDESGMPKERFSAEFPKEGPSILRIQQVVRGDSAAYFCASSRGQGRQETQYFGPGTRLLVL.